The rows below give T cell receptor beta chains drawn from one sample of a study of T cells after yellow fever vaccination. TCRdb reprocessed the 5' RACE reads with MiXCR, giving one entry per CDR3 protein. The table has about 260,000 distinct CDR3 sequences, 10% to 15% seen once; the top ten hold 0.45% to 0.65%. Material: CD4+ T cells sorted from PBMCs, obtained 45 days after the yellow fever booster vaccination. These receptors all stem from a man younger than 40 who received the YFV17D yellow fever vaccine. Both conserved end residues are trimmed from each CDR3.

TRBV27	ASSLEGKSSGANVLT
TRBV6-4	ASSETSGTYNEQF
TRBV6-1	ASRARMGAPVAF
TRBV6-5	ASSWSSSGVANEKLF
TRBV20-1	SARDPLGGTGGNEQF
TRBV6-2/TRBV6-3	ASSDRAHEQY
TRBV3-1	ASSQRSRVGANVLT
TRBV28	ASSLSQRGKNGELF
TRBV20-1	SARGGGRPNGYT
TRBV4-3	ASSQARNEKLF
TRBV7-6	ASSLADERAYEQY
TRBV3-1	ASSQDGQFVETQY
TRBV19	ASNRGQGYQPQH
TRBV29-1	SVEVDITGLRYGTQY
TRBV3-1	ASSQSAGANVLT
TRBV5-1	ASSPLTSGTYNEQF
TRBV29-1	SVADRGFNQPQH
TRBV4-3	ASSQDLPGRKGNTIY
TRBV9	ASSAALAGVHEQY
TRBV5-1	ASSLNTEAF
TRBV19	ASMQGNGADTQY
TRBV4-2	ASSSLGAGGPQETQY
TRBV5-1	ASSLQRSTDTQY
TRBV9	ASSERGAGGYNEQF
TRBV12-3/TRBV12-4	ASSSPRGDTQY
TRBV19	ASNSVDTQY
TRBV5-6	ASSLRDRGETQY
TRBV4-2	ASSQDTLAANNEQF
TRBV29-1	SIAQYQETQY
TRBV20-1	SARREGLTDTQY
TRBV5-6	ASSLAPGPRGTGELF
TRBV12-3/TRBV12-4	ASSLSVHEQF
TRBV24-1	ATSDLRGTDLQETQY
TRBV11-2	ASSPPFREDTGELF
TRBV27	ASKGNEKLI
TRBV7-3	ASSLGERSDTQY
TRBV2	ASSDRGGKTGELF
TRBV28	ASTSTSDTQY
TRBV20-1	SARGPGGLKNIQY
TRBV7-8	ASSFRDRVSFSSGELF
TRBV18	ASSQGRIRTSGKGDTQY
TRBV29-1	SVKDWGGQEYEQY
TRBV5-4	ASSLEGHNEQF
TRBV7-2	ASSLKVSGEQF
TRBV20-1	SAKTSGRSEQY
TRBV15	ATSRDLAGVYNEQF
TRBV24-1	ATSDRLRSSDTQY
TRBV7-9	ASSPLSPETQY
TRBV5-3	ARSFPGLAGVVNEQF
TRBV4-3	ASSQDMQPRGTGELF
TRBV10-3	AIRPGPTTYEQY
TRBV11-2	ASSLYSAGELF
TRBV5-6	ARGGLRY
TRBV7-2	ASSLGGTGKPQH
TRBV7-8	ASSLVYMTASTDTQY
TRBV7-2	ASSPLRTQGSPLH
TRBV2	ASKQLAGLETQY
TRBV10-2	ASSGREAYEQY
TRBV7-2	ASSFVAGGPLEQY